What follows are 3 T cell receptor beta chains derived from one specimen sequenced in a study of shared clonotypes between healthy human individuals. The protocol was immunoSEQ multiplex PCR, while the TCRdb copy is restricted to in-frame clones and leaves out a portion. Altogether 1.4 million to 1.5 million clones are present, roughly 96% being singletons, with the ten largest covering about 1.2%. The sequencing input was naive CD4+ T cells sorted from blood. Subset: CD45RA+ positively selected. All receptors come from a man aged 30-40 years in good health.

This sequence joins TRBV6-6 and TRBJ2-7; D gene uncertain. Trimming removed 6 bases from V and 6 bases from J, with 12 bases in between. The CDR3 runs 12 residues. Germline values: CDR1 MNHNY, CDR2 SVGAGI (reference sequence). The CDR3 bases are TGTGCCAGCAGCAGATCTACGCTCGAGCAGTACTTC. Protein: CASSRSTLEQYF.

This rearrangement joins TRBV6-5 to TRBJ1-6, with TRBD1 as a possible D gene (6 bases). From germline, CDR1 is MNHEY and CDR2 SVGAGI. This CDR3 is 12 amino acids long. V shed 6 bases and J shed 10 bases, with 10 bases lying between them. CDR3 loop: CASSVRGSPLHF. The CDR3 bases are TGTGCCAGCAGCGTCAGGGGATCACCCCTCCACTTT.

The V call is TRBV11-2, the J call TRBJ2-5; 9 bases match TRBD2. The CDR3 has 16 residues. After removal of 1 base from V and 2 bases from J, the junction contained 5 bases not matched to a gene. Germline V gives CDR1 SGHAT, CDR2 FQNNGV. The CDR3 DNA reads TGTGCCAGCAGCTTAGGGGGACTAGCCAGACAAGAGACCCAGTACTTC. Its protein product is CASSLGGLARQETQYF.